The subject of this entry is one T cell receptor beta chain. The sample belongs to a study of blood T cell repertoires in COVID-19. Study overall: Samples came from the United States, Italy and Spain, spanning acute and convalescent COVID-19. T cells, B-cell-depleted T cells, or PBMCs supplied cDNA or gDNA.

Germline values: CDR1 SEHNR, CDR2 FQNEAQ (reference sequence). Germline trimming cut 7 bases from V and 2 bases from J; bases unmatched to any gene: 4. There are 14 residues in the CDR3. Authors' processing steps: Counts of nucleated cells, estimated from reference gene primer amplification, were obtained. Produced via immunoSEQ multiplex PCR; TCRdb's table is partial and in-frame only. V, J and clone size are those of that table, while D and trimming were read from the DNA. Counted here are just under 95,000 clones, over 70% occurring once; the ten biggest clones make up 15% to 20%. V usage is TRBV7-9 and J usage is TRBJ1-2; 10 bases fit TRBD1. The sample was peripheral blood. This clonotype was obtained from a human donor in a cohort sampled during active COVID-19. CDR3 region: CASTLTGGNYGYTF. CDR3 DNA: TGTGCCAGCACCTTGACAGGGGGCAACTATGGCTACACCTTC.